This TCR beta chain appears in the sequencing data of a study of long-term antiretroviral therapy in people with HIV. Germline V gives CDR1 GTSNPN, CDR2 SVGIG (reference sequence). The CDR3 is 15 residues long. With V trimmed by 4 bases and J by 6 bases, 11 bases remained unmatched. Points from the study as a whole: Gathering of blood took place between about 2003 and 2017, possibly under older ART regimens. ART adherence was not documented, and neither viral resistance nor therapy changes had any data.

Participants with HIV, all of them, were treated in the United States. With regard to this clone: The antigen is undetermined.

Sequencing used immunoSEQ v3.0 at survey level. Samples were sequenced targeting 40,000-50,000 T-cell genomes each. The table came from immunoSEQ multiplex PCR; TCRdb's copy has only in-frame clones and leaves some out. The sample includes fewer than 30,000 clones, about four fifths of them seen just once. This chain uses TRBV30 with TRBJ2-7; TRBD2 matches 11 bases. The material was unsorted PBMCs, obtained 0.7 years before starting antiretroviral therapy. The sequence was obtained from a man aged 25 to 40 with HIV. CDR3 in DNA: TGTGCCTGGAATTGGGTAGCGGGGGGGCAAGGCGAGCAGTACTTC. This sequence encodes CAWNWVAGGQGEQYF.